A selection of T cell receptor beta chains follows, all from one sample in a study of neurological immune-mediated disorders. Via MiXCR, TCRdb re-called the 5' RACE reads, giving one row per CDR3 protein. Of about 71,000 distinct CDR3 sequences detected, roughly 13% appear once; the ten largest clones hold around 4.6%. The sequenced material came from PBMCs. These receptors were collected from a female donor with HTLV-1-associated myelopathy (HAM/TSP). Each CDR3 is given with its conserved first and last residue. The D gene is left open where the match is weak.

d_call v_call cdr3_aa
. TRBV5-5 CASKAGQLQETQYF
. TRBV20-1 CSAVRGIQPQHF
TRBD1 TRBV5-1 CASSPNPAGTGGVNEQFF
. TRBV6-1 CASSWGIDGELFF
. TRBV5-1 CASSLSAALTDTQYF
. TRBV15 CATSRDYNTEAFF
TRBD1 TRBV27 CASSADRGYEQYF
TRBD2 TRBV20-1 CSASPASGNQETQYF
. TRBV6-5 CASSWAGARTGELFF
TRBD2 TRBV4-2 CASSPRTSGGGISEQFF
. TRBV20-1 CSAKTPWDYEQYF
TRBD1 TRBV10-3 CAISARTGDQHQHF
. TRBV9 CASSALGQGGGANVLTF
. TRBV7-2 CASSLATSALSGAGLREQYF
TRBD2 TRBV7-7 CASSFKRGGFTDTQYF
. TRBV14 CASSQEREVVREAFF
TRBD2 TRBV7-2 CASSLIAAASGGRKVFF
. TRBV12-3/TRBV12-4 CASTPGTYNTGELFF
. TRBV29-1 CSVEHWRRYNEQFF
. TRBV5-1 CASSLGGTPKAFF
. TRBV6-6 CASSYSSGGTEAFF
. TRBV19 CASSILYGYTF
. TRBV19 CASSIKGGELDEQYF
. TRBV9 CASSVDPGDYGYTF
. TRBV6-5 CASSLVFKGTGELFF
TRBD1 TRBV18 CASTGTGPGANVLTF
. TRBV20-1 CSHHGTEAFF
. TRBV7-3 CASAQTNTGELFF
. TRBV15 CATSFYGQQGEKLFF
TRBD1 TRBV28 CASISGTASSYEQYF
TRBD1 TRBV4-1 CASSQEATGRSPLHF
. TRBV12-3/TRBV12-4 CASSLAGMANTGELFF
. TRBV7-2 CASPLPGGRIWGLAWELFF
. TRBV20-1 CSASRRVGQETQYF
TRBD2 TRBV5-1 CASSLGSGAGTDTQYF
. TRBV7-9 CASSLGKQGHEQYF
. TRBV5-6 CASSLLGVGETQYF
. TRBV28 CASSLGGGRGYTF
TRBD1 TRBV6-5 CASRNIDRGDGNTIYF
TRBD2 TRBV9 CASSEGTGGGASYEQYF
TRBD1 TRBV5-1 CTSSFGRGQGGETQYF
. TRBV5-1 CASSLTGDTEQYF
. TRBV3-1 CASSQALGLGTDTQYF
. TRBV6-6 CASTQRQKGHADTQYF
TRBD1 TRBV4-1 CASSQDTTMGQGLGELFF
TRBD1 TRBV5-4 CASSSRDRNEQYF
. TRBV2 CASSSRGETQYF
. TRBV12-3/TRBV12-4 CASSPSPEEGQGTYGYTF
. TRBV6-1 CASTQGRPPDF